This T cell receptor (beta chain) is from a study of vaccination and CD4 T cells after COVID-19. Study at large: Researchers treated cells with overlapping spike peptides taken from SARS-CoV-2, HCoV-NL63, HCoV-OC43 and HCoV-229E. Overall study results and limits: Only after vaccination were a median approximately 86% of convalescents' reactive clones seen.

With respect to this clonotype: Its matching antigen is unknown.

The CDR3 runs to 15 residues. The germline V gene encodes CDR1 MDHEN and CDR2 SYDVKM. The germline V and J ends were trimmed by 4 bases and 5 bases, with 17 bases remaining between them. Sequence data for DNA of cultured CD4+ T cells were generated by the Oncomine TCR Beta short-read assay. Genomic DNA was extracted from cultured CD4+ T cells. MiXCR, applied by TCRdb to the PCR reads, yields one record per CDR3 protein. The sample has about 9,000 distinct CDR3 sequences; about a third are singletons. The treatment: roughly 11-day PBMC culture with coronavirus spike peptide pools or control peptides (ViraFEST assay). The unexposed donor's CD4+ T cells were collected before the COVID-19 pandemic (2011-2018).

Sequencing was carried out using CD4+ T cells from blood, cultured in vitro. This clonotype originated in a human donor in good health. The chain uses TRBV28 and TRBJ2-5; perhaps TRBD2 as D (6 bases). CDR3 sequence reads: CASSSGGLRSETQYF. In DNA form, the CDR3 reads TGTGCCAGCAGTTCTGGGGGACTGAGAAGCGAGACCCAGTACTTC. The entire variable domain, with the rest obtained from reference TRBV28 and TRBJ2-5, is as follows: DVKVTQSSRYLVKRTGEKVFLECVQDMDHENMFWYRQDPGLGLRLIYFSYDVKMKEKGDIPEGYSVSREKKERFSLILESASTNQTSMYLCASSSGGLRSETQYFGPGTRLLVL.